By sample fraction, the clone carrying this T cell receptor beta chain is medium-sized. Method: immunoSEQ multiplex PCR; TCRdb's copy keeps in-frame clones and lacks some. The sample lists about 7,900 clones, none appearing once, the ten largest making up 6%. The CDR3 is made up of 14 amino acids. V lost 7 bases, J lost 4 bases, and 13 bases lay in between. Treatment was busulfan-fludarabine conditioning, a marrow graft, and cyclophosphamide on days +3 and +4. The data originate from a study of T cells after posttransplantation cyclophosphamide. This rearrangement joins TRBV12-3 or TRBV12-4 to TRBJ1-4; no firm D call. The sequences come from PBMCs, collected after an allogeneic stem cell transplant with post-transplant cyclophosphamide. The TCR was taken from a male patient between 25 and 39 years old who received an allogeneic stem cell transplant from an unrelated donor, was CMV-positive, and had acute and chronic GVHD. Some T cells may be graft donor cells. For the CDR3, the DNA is TGTGCCAGCACGGGGTGGAGGGATAATGAAAAACTGTTTTTT. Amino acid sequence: CASTGWRDNEKLFF.